Shown below are 13 T cell receptor beta chains from a single sample sequenced in a study of blood T cells in healthy people across ages. Then a second PCR, running roughly 7 to 11 cycles, was carried out with a sample-barcoded 5' primer and a J-beta primer mix. TCRdb analysed the 5' RACE reads with MiXCR anew, one entry per CDR3 protein. The sample shows 600,000 to 1,000,000 distinct CDR3 sequences, 20% to 25% of them seen only once. The same data also went into a second study, on T cells of mothers and their children.

Sequencing was performed on blood. Receptor source: a boy aged 10-17 years in good health.

This clonotype has more than one count but fewer than ten. The rearrangement joins TRBV5-6 to TRBJ2-1, with D perhaps TRBD1 or TRBD2 (6 bases each). V lost 4 bases and J lost 3, with 17 bases in between. The CDR3 consists of 16 residues. In germline, CDR1 is SGHDT, CDR2 YYEEEE. The chain's CDR3 is CASSPRRGRDYNEQFF. In nucleotides, the CDR3 is TGTGCCAGCAGCCCCCGTCGGGGGCGCGACTACAATGAGCAGTTCTTC.

This clonotype has more than one count but fewer than ten. The chain is built from TRBV5-1 and TRBJ2-5; no definite D call. TRBJ2-7 matches the DNA end more closely, so the J call is doubtful. CDR1 is SGHRS, CDR2 YFSETQ, per germline. The CDR3 extends over 14 amino acids. The CDR3 spells CASSFEGASYEQYF. The CDR3, as DNA: TGCGCCAGCAGCTTCGAAGGTGCCTCCTACGAGCAGTACTTC.

The chain is built from TRBV5-1 and TRBJ1-2, with TRBD1 matching over 10 bases. Looked up from germline, CDR1 is SGHRS and CDR2 is YFSETQ. The CDR3 length is 14 residues. Trimming at V came to 1 base and at J to 6 bases, leaving 3 bases not matched to a gene. CDR3: CASSLLGQGDGYTF. In nucleotides, the CDR3 is TGCGCCAGCAGCTTGTTAGGACAGGGGGATGGCTACACCTTC.

The V and J genes are TRBV30 and TRBJ2-5; D not resolved. Germline V gene data show CDR1 as GTSNPN and CDR2 as SVGIG (reference sequence). The CDR3 is made up of 14 amino acids. V lost 3 bases and J 2 bases, leaving 13 bases between the germline ends. CDR3: CAWSGLGLQETQYF. CDR3 sequence (DNA): TGTGCCTGGAGCGGGCTGGGTTTACAAGAGACCCAGTACTTC.

The chain uses TRBV21-1 and TRBJ1-5; the table's D call TRBD1 went unverified against the DNA. TRBV21-1 is noted as a pseudogene. CDR3 length equals 20 residues. As DNA, the CDR3 is TGTGCCAGCAGCAAAGAGGCGAATCGGTTTAGGACAGGGTGCAATCAGCCCCAGCATTTT. As protein: CASSKEANRFRTGCNQPQHF.

This clonotype has just a few counts. The chain uses TRBV10-2 and TRBJ2-7; D gene unclear. The J call is doubtful: the DNA matches TRBJ2-5 better. There are 17 residues in the CDR3. Germline V gene data show CDR1 as WSHSY and CDR2 as SAAADI. The CDR3 loop reads CASSEYTRTDLQETQYF. DNA of the CDR3: TGCGCCAGCAGTGAGTACACAAGGACCGACCTCCAAGAGACCCAGTACTTC.

The chain combines TRBV9 with TRBJ1-4; possible D gene TRBD1, 6 bases. This CDR3 is 15 amino acids long. The V end lost 4 bases, the J end lost 8 bases, and 18 bases lay between the germline ends. The germline gives CDR1 SGDLS, CDR2 YYNGEE. The CDR3 DNA follows: TGTGCCAGCAGCCCCAGGACCGCGAGGGGGGAAAAACTGTTTTTT. Protein sequence: CASSPRTARGEKLFF. Full variable domain (rest looked up from reference TRBV9 and TRBJ1-4): DSGVTQTPKHLITATGQRVTLRCSPRSGDLSVYWYQQSLDQGLQFLIQYYNGEERAKGNILERFSAQQFPDLHSELNLSSLELGDSALYFCASSPRTARGEKLFFGSGTQLSVL.

The chain combines TRBV20-1 with TRBJ1-4; no definite D call. The CDR3 is 13 residues long. V gave up 5 bases and J gave up 3 bases, with 10 bases separating them. CDR1 is DFQATT and CDR2 is SNEGSKA in the germline V gene (reference sequence). CDR3 in DNA: TGCAGTGCTTCGAAATCCCCTAATGAAAAACTGTTTTTT. It encodes CSASKSPNEKLFF.

This clonotype was counted a few times. CDR3 protein: CSVGARLTDTQYF. For the CDR3, the DNA is TGCAGCGTTGGGGCTCGCCTCACAGATACGCAGTATTTT. The gene calls are TRBV29-1 and TRBJ2-3; no clear D. Germline V gives CDR1 SQVTM, CDR2 ANQGSEA. The CDR3 totals 13 residues. Trimming took off 4 bases at V and 2 bases at J, with 10 bases between the two ends.

J is TRBJ2-5 and V is TRBV6-2 or TRBV6-3; TRBD1 matches 7 bases. Germline CDR1 MNHEY, CDR2 SVGEGT. The CDR3 length is 16 residues. Trimming at V came to 2 bases and at J to 3 bases, leaving 9 bases not matched to a gene. Here the CDR3 DNA reads TGTGCCAGCAGTTACCCTCAGACAGGGTATGAAGAGACCCAGTACTTC. This encodes CASSYPQTGYEETQYF.

The J gene is TRBJ2-5, the V gene TRBV29-1, with 11 bases lining up with TRBD2. Germline CDR1 is SQVTM and CDR2 is ANQGSEA. The CDR3 contains 19 residues. The junction had 21 bases not matched to a gene; V was cut back by 4 bases and J by 5 bases. CDR3 sequence: CSVAPLMGTAGLAGETQYF. The CDR3 coding sequence is TGCAGCGTTGCGCCCCTGATGGGTACGGCTGGACTAGCGGGTGAGACCCAGTACTTC.

There are a few counts of this clonotype. The chain combines TRBV9 with TRBJ1-1; 9 positions match TRBD1. Germline-derived CDR1 and CDR2 are SGDLS and YYNGEE. The CDR3 covers 16 residues. V was clipped by 0 bases and J by 0 bases; unmatched bases: 3. In DNA form, the CDR3 reads TGTGCCAGCAGCGTAGGGACAGGGGTCTTGAACACTGAAGCTTTCTTT. Encoded protein: CASSVGTGVLNTEAFF.

This clonotype was seen at least ten times. The J gene is TRBJ2-5, the V gene TRBV6-2 or TRBV6-3; possibly TRBD1 for D (6 bases). This CDR3 has 12 residues. CDR1 is MNHEY, CDR2 SVGEGT, per germline. Trimming cost V 6 bases and J 5 bases, with 10 bases left between them. This chain's CDR3 is CASRGGRETQYF. CDR3 nucleotides: TGTGCCAGCAGAGGGGGTCGGGAGACCCAGTACTTC.